What follows are 11 T cell receptor beta chains derived from one specimen sequenced in a study of blood T cells in healthy people across ages. A second 7 to 11 cycle PCR used barcoded and J-beta primers. Via MiXCR, TCRdb re-called the 5' RACE reads, giving one row per CDR3 protein. Of more than 800,000 distinct CDR3 sequences in the sample, 29% were seen once. The sample comprised blood. These receptors originate from a woman at least 80 years old in good health.

The chain combines TRBV28 with TRBJ2-2; D uncertain. Trimming took off 7 bases at V and 9 bases at J, with 12 bases between the two ends. The CDR3 is 12 amino acids. The germline V gene encodes CDR1 MDHEN and CDR2 SYDVKM. The CDR3: CASKSPDRELFF. CDR3 coding DNA: TGTGCCAGCAAATCCCCTGACCGGGAGCTGTTTTTT. Full variable domain (rest looked up from reference TRBV28 and TRBJ2-2): DVKVTQSSRYLVKRTGEKVFLECVQDMDHENMFWYRQDPGLGLRLIYFSYDVKMKEKGDIPEGYSVSREKKERFSLILESASTNQTSMYLCASKSPDRELFFGEGSRLTVL.

Details on this clonotype: As the CDR3 is not closed by the conserved phenylalanine or tryptophan, this likely results from a read error. CDR3 coding DNA: TGTGCCAGCAAAGAGGACAGGGGGCCGGAGACCCAGTACTGC. Protein sequence: CASKEDRGPETQYC. The chain links TRBV6-2 or TRBV6-3 to TRBJ2-4, with TRBD1 identical over 11 bases. TRBJ2-5 explains the end of the DNA better; the J call may be wrong. The germline V gene encodes CDR1 MNHEY and CDR2 SVGEGT. The CDR3 is made up of 14 amino acids.

This clonotype was detected ten times or more. The genes are TRBV6-6 and TRBJ2-3; D is unclear. Trimming removed 8 bases from V and 3 bases from J, with 12 bases in between. This CDR3 comprises 13 residues. Germline V gives CDR1 MNHNY, CDR2 SVGAGI (reference sequence). CDR3 sequence reads: CASHRYITDTQYF. In DNA form, the CDR3 reads TGTGCCAGCCACCGTTACATAACAGATACGCAGTATTTT.

This chain joins TRBV27 and TRBJ2-1; possible D gene TRBD1, 6 bases. The J call may be in error: the DNA end matches TRBJ2-7 better. Germline CDR1 reads MNHEY; CDR2 reads SMNVEV (reference sequence). The CDR3 is 16 residues long. The CDR3 DNA sequence: TGTGCCAGTAGTCACGGACAGAGCCGCTCCTACAATGAGCAGTACTTC. This translates into CASSHGQSRSYNEQYF.

Worth noting for this clonotype: A junction boundary mismatches the germline segment, possibly from a read error. The rearrangement joins TRBV13 to TRBJ2-1; the match to TRBD2 covers 15 bases. The germline V gene encodes CDR1 PRHDT and CDR2 FYEKMQ (reference sequence). The CDR3 runs 15 residues. The CDR3 DNA sequence: TGTGTCAGCAGCCTAGGGACTAGCGGGGGGAGGTGGCAGTTCTTC. The encoded protein is CVSSLGTSGGRWQFF.

Ten or more counts support this clonotype. V usage is TRBV6-2 or TRBV6-3 and J usage is TRBJ1-5, with D unclear. The CDR3 covers 15 residues. CDR1 is MNHEY and CDR2 is SVGEGT in the germline V gene. V was clipped by 4 bases and J by 1 base, with 11 bases between them. The CDR3 reads CASSSPAASNQPQHF. The CDR3 region has the DNA TGTGCCAGCAGTTCCCCGGCAGCGAGCAATCAGCCCCAGCATTTT.

The chain has TRBV7-2 and TRBJ1-4, with unresolved D. The V gene's germline CDR1 is SGHTA and CDR2 FQGNSA. The CDR3 totals 14 residues. The V end was cut by 5 bases, the J end by 4 bases, with 11 bases between. This CDR3 reads CASSSIRGNEKLFF. The CDR3 DNA reads TGTGCCAGCAGCAGCATCCGGGGTAATGAAAAACTGTTTTTT.

In its sample, this clonotype was seen a few times. Just one base apart from a much larger clone, this may be a read error. The chain employs TRBV6-5 and TRBJ2-3; 7 nucleotides align to TRBD2. This CDR3 has 15 amino acids. Germline CDR1 reads MNHEY; CDR2 reads SVGAGI. The CDR3 DNA reads TGTGCCGGCAGCCCCCAGGGAGGGGCCACAGATACGCAGTATTTT. It codes for CAGSPQGGATDTQYF.

This clonotype has only a few counts. The gene calls are TRBV13 and TRBJ2-3; 7 nucleotides line up with TRBD2. Germline V gene data show CDR1 as PRHDT and CDR2 as FYEKMQ (reference sequence). The CDR3 has 18 residues. V lost 4 bases, J lost 0 bases, and 13 bases stayed unmatched. The CDR3 spells CASSSRTLQRGSTDTQYF. The CDR3, as DNA: TGTGCCAGCAGCTCCCGAACCCTCCAGCGGGGTAGCACAGATACGCAGTATTTT. The entire variable domain, with the rest obtained from reference TRBV13 and TRBJ2-3, is as follows: AAGVIQSPRHLIKEKRETATLKCYPIPRHDTVYWYQQGPGQDPQFLISFYEKMQSDKGSIPDRFSAQQFSDYHSELNMSSLELGDSALYFCASSSRTLQRGSTDTQYFGPGTRLTVL.

Comments on this clonotype: A clone one base away is much larger, so this may be a read error. The gene calls are TRBV5-5 and TRBJ2-7, with 9 bases identical to TRBD2. The CDR3 runs 14 residues. The J segment lost 7 bases and the V segment lost 6 bases, leaving 11 bases of the junction unmatched. Per the germline V gene, CDR1 is SGHKS and CDR2 is YYEKEE (reference sequence). The CDR3 sequence is CASITGLAIYEQYF. The DNA for the CDR3 is TGTGCCAGCATCACGGGACTAGCTATATATGAGCAGTACTTC. The entire variable domain, with the rest obtained from reference TRBV5-5 and TRBJ2-7, is as follows: DAGVTQSPTHLIKTRGQQVTLRCSPISGHKSVSWYQQVLGQGPQFIFQYYEKEERGRGNFPDRFSARQFPNYSSELNVNALLLGDSALYLCASITGLAIYEQYFGPGTRLTVT.

The rearrangement joins TRBV3-1 to TRBJ1-1, with a tentative D call TRBD1 (5 bases). CDR3 length: 17 residues. Trimming cost V 1 base and J 1 base, with 16 bases left between them. Germline CDR1 is LGHDT and CDR2 is YNNKEL (reference sequence). Here the CDR3 DNA reads TGTGCCAGCAGCCAAGTGGGCAGGGCGGTAAGGAACACTGAAGCTTTCTTT. Translation: CASSQVGRAVRNTEAFF.